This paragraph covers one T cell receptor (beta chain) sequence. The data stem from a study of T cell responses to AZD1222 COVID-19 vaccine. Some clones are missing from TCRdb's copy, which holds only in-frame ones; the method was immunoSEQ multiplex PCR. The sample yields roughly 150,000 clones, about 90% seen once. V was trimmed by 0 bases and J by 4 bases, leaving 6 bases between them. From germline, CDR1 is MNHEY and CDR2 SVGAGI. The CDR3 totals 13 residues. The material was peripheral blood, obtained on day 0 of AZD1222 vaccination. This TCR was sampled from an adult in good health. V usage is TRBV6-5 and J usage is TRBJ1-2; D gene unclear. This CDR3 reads CASSYSGSYGYTF. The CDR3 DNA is TGTGCCAGCAGTTACTCAGGCAGCTATGGCTACACCTTC.